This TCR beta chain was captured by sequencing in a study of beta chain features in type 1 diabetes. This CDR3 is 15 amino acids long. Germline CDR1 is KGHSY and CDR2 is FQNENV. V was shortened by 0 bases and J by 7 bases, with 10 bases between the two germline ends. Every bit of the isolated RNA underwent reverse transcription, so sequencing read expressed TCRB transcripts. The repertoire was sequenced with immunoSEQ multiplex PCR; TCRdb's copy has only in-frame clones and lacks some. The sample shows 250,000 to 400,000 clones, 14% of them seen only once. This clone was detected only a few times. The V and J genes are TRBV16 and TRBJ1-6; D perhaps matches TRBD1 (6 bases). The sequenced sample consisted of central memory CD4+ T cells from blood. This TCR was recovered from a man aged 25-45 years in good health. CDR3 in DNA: TGTGCCAGCAGCCAATCGCAAGGGGGAAATTCACCCCTCCACTTT. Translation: CASSQSQGGNSPLHF.